One sample yielded the 28 T cell receptor beta chains listed below, sequenced in a study of cytomegalovirus exposure and HLA in healthy donors. Primers included in the PCR were 60 Vbeta and 13 Jbeta primers. The data were produced by immunoSEQ multiplex PCR, yet TCRdb's version contains in-frame clones alone and is incomplete. Its clone listing holds about 120,000 clones. Sequencing input: PBMCs. These receptors all stem from a man aged 18 to 30 in good health and CMV-seronegative.

The V and J genes are TRBV19 and TRBJ1-1, with D perhaps TRBD1 (5 bases). In germline, CDR1 is LNHDA, CDR2 SQIVND (reference sequence). V was cut by 3 bases and J by 1 base, with 12 bases left in between. The CDR3 runs to 15 residues. The CDR3 DNA follows: TGTGCCAGTAGTATCAGGGCTAGAAAGAACACTGAAGCTTTCTTT. This codes for CASSIRARKNTEAFF.

The genes are TRBV15 and TRBJ1-1; D unclear. V was clipped by 1 base and J by 7 bases, with 10 bases between them. The CDR3 runs 13 residues. The V gene's germline CDR1 is LNHNV and CDR2 YYDKDF (reference sequence). As DNA, the CDR3 is TGTGCCACCAGCAGAGTTCCGTCCCTTGAAGCTTTCTTT. The encoded protein is CATSRVPSLEAFF.

The chain couples TRBV4-1 to TRBJ1-1; 9 bases align to TRBD1. From germline, CDR1 is MGHRA and CDR2 YSYEKL. The trim removed 11 bases at V and 2 bases at J, leaving 3 bases unmatched. The CDR3 is made up of 12 amino acids. The DNA of the CDR3 is TGCGCCGGGGGACAGGGAAACACTGAAGCTTTCTTT. It yields the protein CAGGQGNTEAFF.

This chain uses TRBV10-3 with TRBJ1-2, with D perhaps TRBD1 (6 bases). Trimming left V 10 bases short and J 5 bases short, with 17 bases between. Per the germline V gene, CDR1 is ENHRY and CDR2 is SYGVKD. The CDR3 spans 13 residues. Here the CDR3 reads CARTADPSYGYTF. The CDR3 nucleotides are TGTGCCAGGACAGCAGATCCCTCTTATGGCTACACCTTC.

The chain recombines TRBV19 with TRBJ2-6; the D gene is possibly TRBD1 (5 bases). The CDR3 spans 16 residues. Germline-derived CDR1 and CDR2 are LNHDA and SQIVND (reference sequence). V lost 7 bases and J lost 0, with 13 bases in between. The CDR3 coding sequence is TGTGCCAGTACTACAGGCGTACGCTCTGGGGCCAACGTCCTGACTTTC. It translates to CASTTGVRSGANVLTF.

The CDR3 DNA follows: TGTGCCACTCTACGGGAGATGGACACTGAAGCTTTCTTT. It is translated as CATLREMDTEAFF. V usage is TRBV10-3 and J usage is TRBJ1-1; D remains ambiguous. Germline V lookup: CDR1 ENHRY, CDR2 SYGVKD. The CDR3 has 13 residues. Deletions cut 10 bases from V and 3 bases from J, with 15 bases between.

The rearrangement uses TRBV13 and TRBJ2-7, with D maybe TRBD1 (5 bases). This CDR3 has 15 residues. Germline V lookup: CDR1 PRHDT, CDR2 FYEKMQ (reference sequence). Trimming left V 0 bases short and J 7 bases short, with 16 bases between. CDR3 loop: CASSLGAGNVREQYF. The CDR3 DNA sequence: TGTGCCAGCAGCTTAGGGGCAGGGAATGTACGAGAGCAGTACTTC.

This chain links TRBV7-9 with TRBJ1-5, with 7 bases lining up with TRBD1. The CDR3 totals 17 residues. The germline gives CDR1 SEHNR, CDR2 FQNEAQ (reference sequence). The V gene end was trimmed by 4 bases and the J gene end by 4 bases; junction bases not matched to a gene: 13. Here the CDR3 reads CASSSYLGAGGNQPQHF. The DNA of the CDR3 is TGTGCCAGCAGCTCCTACCTTGGGGCAGGGGGAAATCAGCCCCAGCATTTT.

The chain has TRBV27 and TRBJ2-7; 7 bases agree with TRBD1. The CDR3 has 13 amino acids. Germline lookup yields CDR1 MNHEY and CDR2 SMNVEV (reference sequence). V shed 3 bases, J shed 5 bases, and the junction held 4 bases outside the gene matches. CDR3 bases: TGTGCCAGCAGTTTTACAGGGGTTAACGAGCAGTACTTC. It is translated as CASSFTGVNEQYF.

The CDR3 here is CASSLEGSEATQPQHF. In DNA, the CDR3 is TGTGCCAGCAGCTTAGAGGGGTCCGAAGCCACTCAGCCCCAGCATTTT. The chain uses TRBV7-9 and TRBJ1-5; weak D call: TRBD1 (5 bases). Trimming took 1 base from V and 6 from J, leaving 16 bases between them. In germline, CDR1 is SEHNR, CDR2 FQNEAQ (reference sequence). The length of the CDR3 is 16 residues.

The V gene is TRBV19, the J gene TRBJ2-5; weak D call: TRBD2 (6 bases). The J call may be wrong; the DNA end is better matched by TRBJ2-7. The V gene's germline CDR1 is LNHDA and CDR2 SQIVND (reference sequence). The CDR3 length is 13 residues. The CDR3 loop reads CASGTVPSYEQYF. The CDR3, as DNA: TGTGCCAGTGGGACTGTACCGTCCTACGAGCAGTACTTC.

The chain combines TRBV15 with TRBJ1-6, with TRBD1 matching 7 bases. With V trimmed by 4 bases and J by 8 bases, 8 bases remained unmatched. The CDR3 covers 15 residues. Germline V gene sequence: CDR1 LNHNV, CDR2 YYDKDF (reference sequence). CDR3 in amino acids: CATSTARQGYSPLHF. The CDR3 DNA sequence: TGTGCCACCAGCACCGCGAGACAGGGATATTCACCCCTCCACTTT.

The chain uses TRBV7-9 and TRBJ1-2, with TRBD1 matching over 7 bases. The V gene end was trimmed by 2 bases and the J gene end by 2 bases; junction bases not matched to a gene: 2. CDR3 size: 14 residues. CDR1 SEHNR and CDR2 FQNEAQ come from the germline V gene (reference sequence). CDR3 in DNA: TGTGCCAGCAGCTTAACAGGGGCGAACTATGGCTACACCTTC. It is translated as CASSLTGANYGYTF.

The V call is TRBV7-3, the J call TRBJ2-1; 9 bases are shared with TRBD2. With V trimmed by 1 base and J by 4 bases, 5 bases remained unmatched. Germline CDR1 and CDR2: SGHTA and FQGTGA. This CDR3 has 16 amino acids. The CDR3, as DNA: TGTGCCAGCAGCTTAAGTAGCGGGGGCCGATACAATGAGCAGTTCTTC. Translation gives CASSLSSGGRYNEQFF.

This chain links TRBV7-8 with TRBJ2-7; TRBD2 is a possible D gene (5 bases). The V end lost 1 base, the J end lost 2 bases, and 9 bases lay between the germline ends. The CDR3 runs 14 residues. In germline, CDR1 is SGHVS, CDR2 FQNEAQ. CDR3 bases: TGTGCCAGCAGCTTAGGGCGGGTAGCCTACGAGCAGTACTTC. This translates into CASSLGRVAYEQYF.

The chain recombines TRBV30 with TRBJ1-1; a possible D gene is TRBD1 (5 bases). The CDR3 has 13 residues. V lost 1 base to trimming and J lost 4 bases, with 10 bases between them. Germline loops: CDR1 GTSNPN, CDR2 SVGIG (reference sequence). The CDR3 is CAWSDRIGTEAFF. The CDR3 nucleotides are TGTGCCTGGAGTGACAGGATCGGCACTGAAGCTTTCTTT.

This chain joins TRBV5-1 and TRBJ2-1; TRBD2 agrees at 15 bases. The length of the CDR3 is 16 residues. Trimming cost V 3 bases and J 9 bases; bases outside gene matches: 7. Germline CDR1 and CDR2: SGHRS and YFSETQ. DNA for the CDR3: TGCGCCAGCAGCTCGGGCGGGACTAGCGGGAGGTCTGAGCAGTTCTTC. Translating gives CASSSGGTSGRSEQFF.

The CDR3 coding sequence is TGCGCCAGCAGCCGGACAGGGGATAACACCGGGGAGCTGTTTTTT. It translates to CASSRTGDNTGELFF. The gene calls are TRBV5-1 and TRBJ2-2; 9 nucleotides match TRBD1. The V gene end was trimmed by 4 bases and the J gene end by 2 bases; junction bases not matched to a gene: 3. The CDR3 is made up of 15 amino acids. CDR1 and CDR2 (germline): SGHRS, YFSETQ. The full variable domain, with the rest looked up from reference TRBV5-1 and TRBJ2-2, is KAGVTQTPRYLIKTRGQQVTLSCSPISGHRSVSWYQQTPGQGLQFLFEYFSETQRNKGNFPGRFSGRQFSNSRSEMNVSTLELGDSALYLCASSRTGDNTGELFFGEGSRLTVL.

The chain employs TRBV7-2 and TRBJ1-1; 7 nucleotides line up with TRBD1. V shed 1 base, J shed 5 bases, and the junction held 10 bases outside the gene matches. Per the germline V gene, CDR1 is SGHTA and CDR2 is FQGNSA. This CDR3 comprises 16 residues. CDR3 nucleotides: TGTGCCAGCAGCTTAGTTCCCACAGGGGTTCGGACTGAAGCTTTCTTT. Residues: CASSLVPTGVRTEAFF. The variable domain in full, with the rest retrieved from reference TRBV7-2 and TRBJ1-1, is GAGVSQSPSNKVTEKGKDVELRCDPISGHTALYWYRQSLGQGLEFLIYFQGNSAPDKSGLPSDRFSAERTGGSVSTLTIQRTQQEDSAVYLCASSLVPTGVRTEAFFGQGTRLTVV.

The V call is TRBV6-5, the J call TRBJ1-2, with 7 bases matching TRBD1. V was pared by 6 bases and J by 4 bases, with 8 bases of the junction left unmatched. Looked up from germline, CDR1 is MNHEY and CDR2 is SVGAGI. This CDR3 comprises 14 residues. This CDR3 reads CASSLQGTLYGYTF. CDR3 DNA sequence: TGTGCCAGCAGCCTACAGGGGACCCTCTATGGCTACACCTTC.

This chain connects TRBV10-1 to TRBJ2-5; D uncertain. TRBJ2-7 explains the end of the DNA better; the J call may be wrong. CDR3 length: 12 residues. Per germline, CDR1 WNHNN and CDR2 SYGVQD (reference sequence). The CDR3 DNA reads as TGCGCCAGCAGTGGTAATAGCTACGAGCAGTACTTC. Its translation is CASSGNSYEQYF.

The genes are TRBV28 and TRBJ1-5; weak D call: TRBD1 (5 bases). The germline CDR1 and CDR2 sequences are MDHEN and SYDVKM. This CDR3 comprises 13 residues. The ends were cut back, 2 bases at V and 4 bases at J, with 6 bases in the middle. The DNA of the CDR3 is TGTGCCAGCAGTTTACAGGGAAATCAGCCCCAGCATTTT. This sequence encodes CASSLQGNQPQHF.

The chain has TRBV18 and TRBJ1-3, with unresolved D. Per the germline V gene, CDR1 is KGHSH and CDR2 is LQKENI. The CDR3 extends over 13 amino acids. V was shortened by 7 bases and J by 0 bases, with 7 bases between the two germline ends. The CDR3 DNA follows: TGTGCCAGCTACGGGATCTCTGGAAACACCATATATTTT. It codes for CASYGISGNTIYF.

This rearrangement joins TRBV19 to TRBJ2-2; no clear D gene. The CDR3 has 14 amino acids. V dropped 1 base and J dropped 4 bases, with 7 bases sitting between them. Looked up from germline, CDR1 is LNHDA and CDR2 is SQIVND (reference sequence). The CDR3 sequence: CASSIVGSTGELFF. In nucleotides, the CDR3 is TGTGCCAGTAGTATAGTCGGGTCCACCGGGGAGCTGTTTTTT. Filled out from reference TRBV19 and TRBJ2-2, the complete variable domain reads DGGITQSPKYLFRKEGQNVTLSCEQNLNHDAMYWYRQDPGQGLRLIYYSQIVNDFQKGDIAEGYSVSREKKESFPLTVTSAQKNPTAFYLCASSIVGSTGELFFGEGSRLTVL.

This chain links TRBV6-1 with TRBJ2-7, with a tentative D call TRBD2 (6 bases). Germline CDR1 MNHNS, CDR2 SASEGT. This CDR3 has 15 amino acids. The ends were cut back, 5 bases at V and 6 bases at J, with 20 bases in the middle. Here the CDR3 reads CASSPLSGETGEQYF. The CDR3 DNA reads TGTGCCAGCAGTCCTCTCTCGGGGGAGACGGGCGAGCAGTACTTC.

The chain employs TRBV5-4 and TRBJ1-4; D is unclear. The CDR3 covers 12 residues. V was shortened by 4 bases and J by 8 bases, with 9 bases between the two germline ends. CDR1 and CDR2 from the germline V gene are SGHNT and YYREEE (reference sequence). This CDR3 is CASSRLGEKLFF. In nucleotides, the CDR3 is TGTGCCAGCAGCCGACTTGGGGAAAAACTGTTTTTT.

V is TRBV2 and J is TRBJ2-7, with D maybe TRBD1 (5 bases). CDR1 and CDR2 (germline): SNHLY, FYNNEI. CDR3 size: 12 residues. V was shortened by 8 bases and J by 3 bases, with 11 bases between the two germline ends. The CDR3 is CASPDRFYEQYF. In nucleotides, the CDR3 is TGTGCCAGCCCCGACAGATTCTACGAGCAGTACTTC.

This rearrangement joins TRBV5-1 to TRBJ1-6; maybe TRBD1 (5 bases). This CDR3 comprises 18 residues. From germline, CDR1 is SGHRS and CDR2 YFSETQ. V was clipped by 2 bases and J by 10 bases, with 25 bases between them. DNA of the CDR3: TGCGCCAGCAGCTTAGACTCGCTGGGGCGACTAGGGTCATCACCCCTCCACTTT. Amino acids: CASSLDSLGRLGSSPLHF.